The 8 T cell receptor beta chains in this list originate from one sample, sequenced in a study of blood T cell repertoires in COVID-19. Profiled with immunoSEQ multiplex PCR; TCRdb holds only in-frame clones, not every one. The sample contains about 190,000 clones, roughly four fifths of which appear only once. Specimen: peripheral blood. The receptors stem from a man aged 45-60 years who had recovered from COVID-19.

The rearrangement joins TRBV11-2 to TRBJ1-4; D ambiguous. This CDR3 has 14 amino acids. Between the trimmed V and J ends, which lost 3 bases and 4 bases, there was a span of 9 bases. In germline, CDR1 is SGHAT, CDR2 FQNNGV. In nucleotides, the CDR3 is TGTGCCAGCAGCTTTTCAGTTAATAATGAAAAACTGTTTTTT. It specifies CASSFSVNNEKLFF.

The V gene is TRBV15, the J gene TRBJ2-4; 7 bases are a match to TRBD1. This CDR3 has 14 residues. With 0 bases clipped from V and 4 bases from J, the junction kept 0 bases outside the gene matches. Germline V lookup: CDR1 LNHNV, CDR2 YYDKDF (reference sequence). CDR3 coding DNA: TGTGCCACCAGCAGAGACAGGGGGAAAAACATTCAGTACTTC. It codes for CATSRDRGKNIQYF.

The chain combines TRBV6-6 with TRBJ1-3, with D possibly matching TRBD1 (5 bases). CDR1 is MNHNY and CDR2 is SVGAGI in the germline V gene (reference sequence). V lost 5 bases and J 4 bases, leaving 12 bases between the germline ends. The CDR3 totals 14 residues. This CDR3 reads CASSSGTVGNTIYF. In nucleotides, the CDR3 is TGTGCCAGCAGTAGCGGGACGGTGGGAAACACCATATATTTT.

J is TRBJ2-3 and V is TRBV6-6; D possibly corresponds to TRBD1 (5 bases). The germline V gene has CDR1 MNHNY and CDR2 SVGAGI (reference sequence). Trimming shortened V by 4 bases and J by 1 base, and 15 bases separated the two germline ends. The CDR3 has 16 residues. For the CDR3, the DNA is TGTGCCAGCAGTTCCAGGGCCCTCGAGGGCACAGATACGCAGTATTTT. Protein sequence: CASSSRALEGTDTQYF.

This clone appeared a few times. CDR3 DNA sequence: TGCGCCAGCAGCCAGGGCCACCCGGGACACCCCGATTTTAGAACTAATGAAAAACTGTTTTTT. Amino acids: CASSQGHPGHPDFRTNEKLFF. This chain links TRBV4-1 with TRBJ1-4; a weak D match, TRBD1 (6 bases). V was clipped by 3 bases and J by 1 base, with 27 bases between them. Germline-derived CDR1 and CDR2 are MGHRA and YSYEKL. The CDR3 consists of 21 residues.

In nucleotides, the CDR3 is TGTGCCATCAGTGTCGGGGGTGGTATGGGGATTTCACCCCTCCACTTT. It encodes CAISVGGGMGISPLHF. The chain couples TRBV10-3 to TRBJ1-6, with D maybe TRBD1 (5 bases). V was cut by 4 bases and J by 9 bases, with 19 bases left in between. The CDR3 is 16 amino acids. Germline loops: CDR1 ENHRY, CDR2 SYGVKD.

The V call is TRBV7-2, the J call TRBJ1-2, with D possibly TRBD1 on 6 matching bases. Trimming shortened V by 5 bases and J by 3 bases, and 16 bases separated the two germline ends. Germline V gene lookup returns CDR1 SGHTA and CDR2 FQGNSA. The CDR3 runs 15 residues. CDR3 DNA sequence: TGTGCCAGCAGCCCGAGCGGGGGGGGCTACTATGGCTACACCTTC. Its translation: CASSPSGGGYYGYTF.

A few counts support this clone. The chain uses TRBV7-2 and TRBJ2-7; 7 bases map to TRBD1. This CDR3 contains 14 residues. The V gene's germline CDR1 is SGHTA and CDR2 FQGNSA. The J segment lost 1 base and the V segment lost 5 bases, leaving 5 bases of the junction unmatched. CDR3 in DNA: TGTGCCAGCAGCCCCAGGGACAGATCCTACGAGCAGTACTTC. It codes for CASSPRDRSYEQYF.